This T cell receptor (beta chain) is drawn from a study of blood T cell repertoires in COVID-19. Background on the study: Spain, Italy and the United States supplied samples that represented acute and convalescent COVID-19.

Original handling: Quantification of nucleated cells was approximated via reference gene primer amplification. Only in-frame clones appear in the TCRdb table, and some are missing; sequencing was by immunoSEQ multiplex PCR. That table gives V, J and clone size, and the DNA gave D and trimming. This sample has about 410,000 clones; around 91% occur once, and the top ten carry roughly 1.6%. The CDR3 is 14 amino acids. V was trimmed by 3 bases and J by 1 base, leaving 9 bases between them. The germline V gene encodes CDR1 MDHEN and CDR2 SYDVKM. The sequence came from a woman aged 35 to 49 with COVID-19, enrolled during active disease. What was sequenced was peripheral blood. V gene TRBV28 combines with J gene TRBJ1-1; D is unclear. Here the CDR3 DNA reads TGTGCCAGCAGTTTTCCCCCAGGGAACACTGAAGCTTTCTTT. Translation: CASSFPPGNTEAFF.